The present T cell receptor (beta chain) was sequenced within a study of OX40 agonist ivuxolimab in advanced cancers. Regarding the research as a whole: The costimulatory receptor OX40 (CD134) was targeted by ivuxolimab, a fully human IgG2 agonistic monoclonal antibody. Intravenous ivuxolimab was administered to patients every 2 weeks at six dose levels: 0.01, 0.1, 0.3, 1.5, 3 and 10 mg/kg. Among the roughly 50 dose-escalation patients, around 20 had hepatocellular carcinoma, around 15 melanoma, 9 renal cell carcinoma and 9 head and neck cancer. The dose-escalation cohort was almost 85% male with a mean age of about 60 years, ranging from roughly 23 to 90. Prior anti-PD-1, anti-PD-L1 or anti-CTLA-4 therapy was permitted, and approximately 42% of dose-escalation patients had received checkpoint inhibitors. Partial responses occurred in three dose-escalation patients: two with cutaneous melanoma and one with hepatocellular carcinoma. The point of sequencing TCRbeta in the periphery was to test whether ivuxolimab changed TCR sequence diversity and drove clonal T-cell expansion. The paper covers the monotherapy dose-escalation part of the phase I ivuxolimab trial, which included N ≈ 50 patients. General conclusions and limits of the study: The antigen specificity of the peripheral T cells that underwent clonal expansion was not determined. In partial responders in the 0.1-3.0 mg/kg groups, normalized peripheral clonal expansion was found to be among the lowest, especially among CD8+ T cells. At doses of 0.1 to 3.0 mg/kg, clonal expansion of both CD4+ and CD8+ blood T cells was observed from baseline to week 6. After ivuxolimab, CD8+ T cells had more expanded clones than CD4+ T cells on average. Low levels of normalized T-cell clonal expansion were also seen in some patients who did not respond.

As to this clone: It lacks a known antigen. Base qualities were left out, and no much larger clone turns up one base away.

Patients with autoimmune disease history or receiving systemic immunosuppression were excluded from the trial. Peripheral blood for TCR sequencing was collected from all dose cohorts at baseline, on cycle 4 day 1, and on cycle 7 day 1. Samples were obtained from an open-label, multicenter, first-in-human phase I dose-escalation trial of ivuxolimab. Adults with locally advanced or metastatic melanoma, renal cell, hepatocellular, or head and neck squamous cell carcinoma were enrolled in the trial. Before TCR sequencing, CD4+ and CD8+ T cells were separately sorted from peripheral blood. The germline V gene (reference sequence) supplies CDR1 SEHNR and CDR2 FQNEAQ. After removal of 4 bases from V and 1 base from J, the junction retains 7 bases not matched to a gene. The CDR3, cysteine through phenylalanine, is 16 amino acids long. The DNA shown is the 48-base CDR3, in frame from base 1. For sequencing of the TCRbeta CDR3 region, genomic DNA was extracted from the sorted cells. The immunoSEQ Assay was used to sequence the TCRbeta CDR3 regions. TCRdb retrieved this table from immuneACCESS and kept in-frame rearrangements only. Not all clones are present; in checked studies, unresolved V genes account for under half, and no reason is known for the remainder. Recorded for this sample are about 30,000 clones; about nine tenths of them occurred a single time. The ten largest clones take up about 24% of the sample.

The chain is assembled from TRBV7-9 and TRBJ1-5, with 7 bases matching TRBD1. The sequences come from CD4+ or CD8+ T cells sorted from blood, collected in a trial of the OX40 agonist ivuxolimab. The sequence was obtained from an adult with an advanced solid tumor such as melanoma, head and neck, liver or kidney cancer. The CDR3 protein sequence reads: CASSSDREASNQPQHF. The DNA is TGTGCCAGCAGCTCAGACAGGGAGGCAAGCAATCAGCCCCAGCATTTT.